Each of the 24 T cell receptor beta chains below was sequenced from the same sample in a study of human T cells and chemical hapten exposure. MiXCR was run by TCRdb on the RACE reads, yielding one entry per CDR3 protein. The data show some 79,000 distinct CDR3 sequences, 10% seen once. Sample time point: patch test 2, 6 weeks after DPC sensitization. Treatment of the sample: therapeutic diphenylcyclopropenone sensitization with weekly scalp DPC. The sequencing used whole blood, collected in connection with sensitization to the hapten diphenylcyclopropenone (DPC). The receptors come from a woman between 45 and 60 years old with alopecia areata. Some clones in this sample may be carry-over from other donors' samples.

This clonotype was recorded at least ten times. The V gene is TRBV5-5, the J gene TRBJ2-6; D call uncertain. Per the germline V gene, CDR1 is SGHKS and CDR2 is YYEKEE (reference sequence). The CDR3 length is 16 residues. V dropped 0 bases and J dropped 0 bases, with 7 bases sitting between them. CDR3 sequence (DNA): TGTGCCAGCAGCTTGGGACACCACTCTGGGGCCAACGTCCTGACTTTC. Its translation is CASSLGHHSGANVLTF.

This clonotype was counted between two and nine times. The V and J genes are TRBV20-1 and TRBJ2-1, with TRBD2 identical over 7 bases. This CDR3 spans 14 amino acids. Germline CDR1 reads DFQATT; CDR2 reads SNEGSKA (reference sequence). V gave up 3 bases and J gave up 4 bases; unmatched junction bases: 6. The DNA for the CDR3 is TGCAGTGCTAGGGAAGCGGGACGTTACAATGAGCAGTTCTTC. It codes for CSAREAGRYNEQFF.

CDR3 in DNA: TGCAGTGCTAGAGTAGTCCGCTACGAGCAGTACTTC. Translating gives CSARVVRYEQYF. The rearrangement joins TRBV20-1 to TRBJ2-7; the D is unclear. V was cut by 1 base and J by 3 bases, with 7 bases left in between. Germline V gene sequence: CDR1 DFQATT, CDR2 SNEGSKA (reference sequence). This CDR3 region has 12 residues.

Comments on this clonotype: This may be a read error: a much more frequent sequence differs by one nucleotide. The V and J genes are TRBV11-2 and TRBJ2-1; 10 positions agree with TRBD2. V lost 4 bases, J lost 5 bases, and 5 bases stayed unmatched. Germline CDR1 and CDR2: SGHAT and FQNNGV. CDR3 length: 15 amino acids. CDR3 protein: CASSSSGRAHNEQFF. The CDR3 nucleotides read TGTGCCAGCAGCTCTAGCGGGAGAGCCCACAATGAGCAGTTCTTC.

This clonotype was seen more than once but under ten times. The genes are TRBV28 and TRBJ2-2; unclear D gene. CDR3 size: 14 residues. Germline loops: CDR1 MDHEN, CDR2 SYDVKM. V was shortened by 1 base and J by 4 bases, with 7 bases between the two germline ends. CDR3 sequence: CASSLLELTGELFF. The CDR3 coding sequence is TGTGCCAGCAGTTTATTGGAGCTCACCGGGGAGCTGTTTTTT.

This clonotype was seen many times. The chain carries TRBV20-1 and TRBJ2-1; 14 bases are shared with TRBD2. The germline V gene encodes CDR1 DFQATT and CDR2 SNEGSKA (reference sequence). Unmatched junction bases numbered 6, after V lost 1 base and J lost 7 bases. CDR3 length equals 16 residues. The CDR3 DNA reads TGCAGTGCTAGAGTCGTGGGGACTAGCGGGGGTAATGAGCAGTTCTTC. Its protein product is CSARVVGTSGGNEQFF.

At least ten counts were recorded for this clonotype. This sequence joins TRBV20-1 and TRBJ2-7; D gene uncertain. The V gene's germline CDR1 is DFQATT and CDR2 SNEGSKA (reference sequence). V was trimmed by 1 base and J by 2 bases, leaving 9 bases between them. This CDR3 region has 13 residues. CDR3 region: CSARGVDPYEQYF. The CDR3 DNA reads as TGCAGTGCTAGAGGGGTTGACCCCTACGAGCAGTACTTC.

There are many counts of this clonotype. CDR3 loop: CASSQSGRERNEQFF. CDR3 bases: TGCGCCAGCAGCCAATCCGGGCGGGAGAGGAATGAGCAGTTCTTC. This rearrangement joins TRBV4-1 to TRBJ2-1, with TRBD2 matching over 7 bases. CDR3 size: 15 residues. Germline V gene data show CDR1 as MGHRA and CDR2 as YSYEKL. V lost 2 bases, J lost 7 bases, and 8 bases stayed unmatched.

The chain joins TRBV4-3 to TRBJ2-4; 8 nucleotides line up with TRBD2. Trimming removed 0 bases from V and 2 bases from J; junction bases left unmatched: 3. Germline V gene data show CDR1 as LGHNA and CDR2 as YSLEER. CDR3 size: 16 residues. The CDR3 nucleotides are TGCGCCAGCAGCCAAGACACTAGCGGCACCAAAAACATTCAGTACTTC. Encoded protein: CASSQDTSGTKNIQYF.

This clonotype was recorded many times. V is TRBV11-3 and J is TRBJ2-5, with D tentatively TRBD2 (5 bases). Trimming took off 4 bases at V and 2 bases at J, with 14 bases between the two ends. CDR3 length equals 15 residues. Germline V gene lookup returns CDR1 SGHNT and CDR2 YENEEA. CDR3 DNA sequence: TGTGCCAGCAGCTCCGGACTTCTAGGACAAGAGACCCAGTACTTC. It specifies CASSSGLLGQETQYF.

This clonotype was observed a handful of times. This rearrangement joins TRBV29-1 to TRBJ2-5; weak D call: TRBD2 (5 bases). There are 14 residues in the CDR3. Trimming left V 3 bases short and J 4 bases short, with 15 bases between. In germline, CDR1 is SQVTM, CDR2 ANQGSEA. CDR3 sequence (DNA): TGCAGCGTTGACACGGGGTTCTCAAGAGAGACCCAGTACTTC. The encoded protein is CSVDTGFSRETQYF.

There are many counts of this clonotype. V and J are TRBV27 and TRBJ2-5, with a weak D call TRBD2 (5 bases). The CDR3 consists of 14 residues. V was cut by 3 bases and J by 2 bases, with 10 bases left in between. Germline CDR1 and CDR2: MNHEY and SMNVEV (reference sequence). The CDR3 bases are TGTGCCAGCAGTTTTTGGCGGGCACAAGAGACCCAGTACTTC. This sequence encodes CASSFWRAQETQYF.

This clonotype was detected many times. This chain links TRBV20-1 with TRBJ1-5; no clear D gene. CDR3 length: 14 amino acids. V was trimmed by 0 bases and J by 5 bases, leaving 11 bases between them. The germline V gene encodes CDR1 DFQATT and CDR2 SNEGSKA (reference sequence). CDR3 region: CSARDSGEDQPQHF. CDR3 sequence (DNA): TGCAGTGCTAGAGACTCAGGAGAGGATCAGCCCCAGCATTTT.

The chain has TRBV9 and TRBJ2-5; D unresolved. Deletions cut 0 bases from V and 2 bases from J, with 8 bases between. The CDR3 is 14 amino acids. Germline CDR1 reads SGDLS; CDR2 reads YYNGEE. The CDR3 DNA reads TGTGCCAGCAGCGTAGGCACAGAGCAAGAGACCCAGTACTTC. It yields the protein CASSVGTEQETQYF.

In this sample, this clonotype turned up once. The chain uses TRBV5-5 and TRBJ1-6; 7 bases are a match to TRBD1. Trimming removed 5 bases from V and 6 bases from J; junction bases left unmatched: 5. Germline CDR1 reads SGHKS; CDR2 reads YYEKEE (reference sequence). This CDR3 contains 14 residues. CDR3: CASRETGLNSPLHF. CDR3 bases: TGTGCCAGCAGAGAGACAGGGCTTAATTCACCCCTCCACTTT.

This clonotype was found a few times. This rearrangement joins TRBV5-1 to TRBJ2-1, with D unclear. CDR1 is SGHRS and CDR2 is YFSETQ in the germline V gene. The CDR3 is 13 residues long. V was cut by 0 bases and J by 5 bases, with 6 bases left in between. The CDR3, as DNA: TGCGCCAGCAGCTTGGTTCTGAACAATGAGCAGTTCTTC. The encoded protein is CASSLVLNNEQFF.

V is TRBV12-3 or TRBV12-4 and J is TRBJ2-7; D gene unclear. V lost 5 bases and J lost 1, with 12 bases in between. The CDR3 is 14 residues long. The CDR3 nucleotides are TGTGCCAGCAGTAGCCGGCAGTTTTCCTACGAGCAGTACTTC. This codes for CASSSRQFSYEQYF.

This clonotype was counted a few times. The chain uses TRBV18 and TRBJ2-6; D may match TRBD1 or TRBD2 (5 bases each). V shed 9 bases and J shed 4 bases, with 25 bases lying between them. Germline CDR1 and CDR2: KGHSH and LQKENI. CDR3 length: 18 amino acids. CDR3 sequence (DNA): TGTGCCAGTTCATCCCTCGGGGCTCACGCGGTGGGGGCCAACGTCCTGACTTTC. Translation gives CASSSLGAHAVGANVLTF.

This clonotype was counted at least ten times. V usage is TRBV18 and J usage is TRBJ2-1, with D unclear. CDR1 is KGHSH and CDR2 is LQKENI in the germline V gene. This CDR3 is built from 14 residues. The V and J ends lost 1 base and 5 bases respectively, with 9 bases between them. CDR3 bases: TGTGCCAGCTCACCACAGGCACCGAACAATGAGCAGTTCTTC. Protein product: CASSPQAPNNEQFF.

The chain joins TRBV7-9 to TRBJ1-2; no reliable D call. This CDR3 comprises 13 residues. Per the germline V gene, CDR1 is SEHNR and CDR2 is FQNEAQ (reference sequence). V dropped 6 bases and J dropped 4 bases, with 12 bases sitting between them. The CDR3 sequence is CASSSTAPYGYTF. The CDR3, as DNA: TGTGCCAGCAGTTCTACCGCGCCCTATGGCTACACCTTC.

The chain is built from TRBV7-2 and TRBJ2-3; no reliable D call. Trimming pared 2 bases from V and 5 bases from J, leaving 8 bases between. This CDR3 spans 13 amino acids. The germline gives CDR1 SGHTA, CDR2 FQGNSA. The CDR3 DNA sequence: TGTGCCAGCAGCTTAAAAGCGATAGATACGCAGTATTTT. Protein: CASSLKAIDTQYF.

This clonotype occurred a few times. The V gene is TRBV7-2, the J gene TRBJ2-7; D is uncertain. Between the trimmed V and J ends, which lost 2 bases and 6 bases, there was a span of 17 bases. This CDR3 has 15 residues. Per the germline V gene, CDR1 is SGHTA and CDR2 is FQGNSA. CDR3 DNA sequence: TGTGCCAGCAGCTTAACCCTGGATAGTACCGGCGAGCAGTACTTC. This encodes CASSLTLDSTGEQYF.

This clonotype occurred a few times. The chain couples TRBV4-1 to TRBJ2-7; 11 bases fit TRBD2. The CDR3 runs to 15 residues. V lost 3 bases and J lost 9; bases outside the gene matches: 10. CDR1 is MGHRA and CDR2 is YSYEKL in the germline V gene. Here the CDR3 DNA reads TGCGCCAGCAGCCAGCTGACTAGCGGGAATGGCGGGCAGTACTTC. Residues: CASSQLTSGNGGQYF.

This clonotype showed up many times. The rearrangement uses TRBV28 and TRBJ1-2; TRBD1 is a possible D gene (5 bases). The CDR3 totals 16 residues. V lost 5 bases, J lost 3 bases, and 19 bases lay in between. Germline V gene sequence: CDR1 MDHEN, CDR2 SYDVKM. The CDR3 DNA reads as TGTGCCAGCAGTCCACTCGGGGGAGGGTTAGACTATGGCTACACCTTC. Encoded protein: CASSPLGGGLDYGYTF.